This TCR beta chain derives from a study of OX40 agonist ivuxolimab in advanced cancers. Study summary: Prior checkpoint blockade (anti-PD-1, anti-PD-L1 or anti-CTLA-4) was permitted; 35% to 50% had it. Of the patients, three showed partial responses, one with hepatocellular carcinoma and two with cutaneous melanoma.

The sample holds a few counts of this clone. TCRdb's copy holds only in-frame clones and misses some; the assay was immunoSEQ multiplex PCR. Here the sample spans roughly 80,000 clones, about 90% being singletons. If patients had autoimmune disease history or systemic immunosuppression, they were excluded. Collection of blood occurred at baseline, at cycle 4 day 1, and at cycle 7 day 1. V shed 6 bases and J shed 4 bases, with 9 bases lying between them. Germline V CDR1 and CDR2: SNHLY, FYNNEI. This CDR3 comprises 12 residues. The sequence was obtained from an adult with an advanced solid tumor such as melanoma, head and neck, liver or kidney cancer. This chain links TRBV2 with TRBJ1-2; TRBD1 is a possible D gene (6 bases). Sequences were derived from CD4+ or CD8+ T cells sorted from blood, sampled in a trial of the OX40 agonist ivuxolimab. The CDR3 reads CASRAGVYGYTF. The CDR3 region has the DNA TGTGCCAGCAGGGCAGGGGTCTATGGCTACACCTTC.